The 28 T cell receptor beta chains below all came from one sample that was sequenced in a study of PD-1 blockade in classical Hodgkin lymphoma. No patient escaped relapse after autologous stem cell transplantation, and brentuximab vedotin exposure varied. The assay was immunoSEQ multiplex PCR, and TCRdb's table has in-frame clones only and misses some. This sample yields 100,000 or so clones, of which roughly 89% are seen a single time; around 7% belongs to the top ten. The sample in question was peripheral blood mononuclear cells (PBMCs), obtained before the second cycle of nivolumab. These receptors were taken from a human donor with classical Hodgkin lymphoma.

The gene calls are TRBV27 and TRBJ1-6, with D hard to call. The length of the CDR3 is 14 residues. V shed 3 bases and J shed 11 bases, with 14 bases lying between them. The germline V gene has CDR1 MNHEY and CDR2 SMNVEV (reference sequence). The CDR3 is CASSFFLRRAPLHF. DNA for the CDR3: TGTGCCAGCAGTTTTTTCCTGCGGCGCGCACCCCTCCACTTT.

The CDR3 DNA follows: TGTGCCAGCAGCTTAGAAAATACGCAGTATTTT. It is translated as CASSLENTQYF. The chain carries TRBV7-6 and TRBJ2-3; D is uncertain. The germline CDR1 and CDR2 sequences are SGHVS and FNYEAQ. Between the trimmed V and J ends, which lost 1 base and 7 bases, there was a span of 3 bases. The CDR3 runs to 11 residues.

The CDR3 here is CASSEQGPETQYF. CDR3 nucleotide sequence: TGTGCCAGCAGTGAACAGGGGCCAGAGACCCAGTACTTC. V gene TRBV2 combines with J gene TRBJ2-5; perhaps TRBD1 as D (6 bases). The V gene lost 2 bases and the J gene lost 4 bases, with 8 bases spanning the gap. Germline V gene data show CDR1 as SNHLY and CDR2 as FYNNEI. The CDR3 has 13 residues.

The chain links TRBV28 to TRBJ2-7, with 10 positions matching TRBD2. The V segment lost 6 bases and the J segment 5 bases; nucleotides outside the gene matches: 7. Per germline, CDR1 MDHEN and CDR2 SYDVKM. The CDR3 runs 14 residues. Here the CDR3 reads CASRAGGPLDEQYF. CDR3 DNA sequence: TGTGCCAGCAGAGCGGGGGGGCCGTTAGACGAGCAGTACTTC.

Only one count was recorded for this clone. The rearrangement links TRBV18 to TRBJ2-3, with D possibly TRBD1 on 5 matching bases. The CDR3 contains 16 residues. Trimming cost V 4 bases and J 0 bases, with 14 bases left between them. Germline V gene sequence: CDR1 KGHSH, CDR2 LQKENI. CDR3 amino acids: CASSRRAGSSTDTQYF. CDR3 in DNA: TGTGCCAGCTCACGGAGAGCAGGGTCTAGCACAGATACGCAGTATTTT.

The chain recombines TRBV30 with TRBJ1-1; TRBD1 aligns across 8 bases. The CDR3 contains 17 residues. Germline V lookup: CDR1 GTSNPN, CDR2 SVGIG (reference sequence). CDR3 in DNA: TGTGCATTCGACAGGGGTCCATCGCTTCGGGTGAACACTGAAGCTTTCTTT. Residues: CAFDRGPSLRVNTEAFF.

This chain joins TRBV30 and TRBJ1-2; 9 positions agree with TRBD1. Germline CDR1 GTSNPN, CDR2 SVGIG (reference sequence). With 3 bases clipped from V and 1 base from J, the junction kept 6 bases outside the gene matches. CDR3 length equals 15 residues. The CDR3: CAWSADRGGNYGYTF. The CDR3, as DNA: TGTGCCTGGAGCGCGGACAGGGGAGGTAACTATGGCTACACCTTC.

This sequence joins TRBV15 and TRBJ2-5; TRBD1 matches 7 bases. The V gene's germline CDR1 is LNHNV and CDR2 YYDKDF (reference sequence). This CDR3 spans 16 amino acids. J lost 5 bases, V lost 0 bases, and 9 bases had no gene match. CDR3 sequence: CATSRDPDRVRETQYF. Here the CDR3 DNA reads TGTGCCACCAGCAGAGACCCCGACAGGGTTCGGGAGACCCAGTACTTC.

The CDR3 region has the DNA TGTGCCAGCAGCTTGTCCAGGGCTGAGACCCAGTACTTC. It translates to CASSLSRAETQYF. This rearrangement joins TRBV5-4 to TRBJ2-5; TRBD1 is a possible D gene (5 bases). Trimming took off 1 base at V and 5 bases at J, with 9 bases between the two ends. The CDR3 consists of 13 residues. CDR1 SGHNT and CDR2 YYREEE come from the germline V gene (reference sequence).

V is TRBV6-1 and J is TRBJ1-4; D call uncertain. Trimming removed 6 bases from V and 3 bases from J, with 14 bases in between. Germline V gene lookup returns CDR1 MNHNS and CDR2 SASEGT. The CDR3 is made up of 15 amino acids. As DNA, the CDR3 is TGTGCCAGCAGAGCTACCGCGGACTCTAATGAAAAACTGTTTTTT. Protein sequence: CASRATADSNEKLFF.

The table lists this clone with a count of one. The chain carries TRBV5-1 and TRBJ1-1; D unclear. Per the germline V gene, CDR1 is SGHRS and CDR2 is YFSETQ. Trimming took off 5 bases at V and 4 bases at J, with 15 bases between the two ends. This CDR3 contains 14 residues. The CDR3 DNA follows: TGCGCCAGCAGTCCAAGCGGGGTTACCACTGAAGCTTTCTTT. Translated: CASSPSGVTTEAFF.

This chain joins TRBV30 and TRBJ2-2; D unclear. Germline lookup yields CDR1 GTSNPN and CDR2 SVGIG (reference sequence). Trimming removed 0 bases at V and 8 bases at J, with 13 bases between. The CDR3 extends over 14 amino acids. CDR3 nucleotides: TGTGCCTGGAGTGTAATGCTACTCAGGGGGGAGCTGTTTTTT. This codes for CAWSVMLLRGELFF.

V and J are TRBV7-9 and TRBJ1-1, with 11 bases that match TRBD1. With 5 bases clipped from V and 3 bases from J, the junction kept 8 bases outside the gene matches. This CDR3 contains 16 residues. Germline CDR1 is SEHNR and CDR2 is FQNEAQ (reference sequence). DNA of the CDR3: TGTGCCAGCAGCCAACCTGGACAGGGGGCCCACACTGAAGCTTTCTTT. Translation: CASSQPGQGAHTEAFF.

The genes are TRBV6-4 and TRBJ2-3, with a possible D match to TRBD2 (6 bases). The CDR3 is 14 amino acids. Trimming shortened V by 9 bases and J by 3 bases, and 16 bases separated the two germline ends. Germline V lookup: CDR1 MRHNA, CDR2 SNTAGT. The CDR3 sequence: CARAGGGSTDTQYF. CDR3 DNA sequence: TGTGCCAGGGCCGGTGGGGGGTCAACAGATACGCAGTATTTT.

The chain is built from TRBV30 and TRBJ1-5; 7 bases line up with TRBD1. The CDR3 contains 19 residues. V lost 3 bases to trimming and J lost 0 bases; unmatched junction nucleotides: 17. CDR1 is GTSNPN, CDR2 SVGIG, per germline (reference sequence). The CDR3 loop reads CAWSTRPGQTISSNQPQHF. For the CDR3, the DNA is TGTGCCTGGAGCACAAGACCGGGACAGACAATTTCTAGCAATCAGCCCCAGCATTTT.

In nucleotides, the CDR3 is TGTGCCAGCAGTCCTCGGCAGGGGGCGCGTTTTTTCTACGAGCAGTACTTC. Residues: CASSPRQGARFFYEQYF. J is TRBJ2-7 and V is TRBV27; 8 bases are shared with TRBD1. The CDR3 spans 17 residues. V dropped 5 bases and J dropped 3; count of bases not matched to a gene: 15. The V gene's germline CDR1 is MNHEY and CDR2 SMNVEV (reference sequence).

This chain connects TRBV18 to TRBJ2-7; 10 nucleotides agree with TRBD1. Losses at the gene ends were 3 bases for V and 0 bases for J; bases not matched to a gene: 2. The CDR3 length is 15 residues. In germline, CDR1 is KGHSH, CDR2 LQKENI. As DNA, the CDR3 is TGTGCCAGCTCACCGACAGGGGGCCTCTCCTACGAGCAGTACTTC. Protein: CASSPTGGLSYEQYF. Together with reference TRBV18 and TRBJ2-7, the CDR3 gives the full variable domain: NAGVMQNPRHLVRRRGQEARLRCSPMKGHSHVYWYRQLPEEGLKFMVYLQKENIIDESGMPKERFSAEFPKEGPSILRIQQVVRGDSAAYFCASSPTGGLSYEQYFGPGTRLTVT.

CDR3 sequence: CASSLEQGNNYGYTF. CDR3 nucleotides: TGTGCCAGCAGCTTAGAACAGGGGAATAACTATGGCTACACCTTC. The chain employs TRBV7-2 and TRBJ1-2; 7 bases map to TRBD1. V dropped 1 base and J dropped 1; count of bases not matched to a gene: 3. The CDR3 consists of 15 residues. CDR1 and CDR2 from the germline V gene are SGHTA and FQGNSA.

J is TRBJ2-3 and V is TRBV20-1; D is uncertain. Germline V lookup: CDR1 DFQATT, CDR2 SNEGSKA (reference sequence). V lost 5 bases and J 4 bases, leaving 7 bases between the germline ends. This CDR3 spans 11 amino acids. CDR3 bases: TGCAGTGCTCCCTCACCAGATACGCAGTATTTT. Amino acids: CSAPSPDTQYF.

The count of this clone is one. V usage is TRBV5-6 and J usage is TRBJ1-2; D gene unclear. Looked up from germline, CDR1 is SGHDT and CDR2 is YYEEEE. This CDR3 spans 15 amino acids. V lost 4 bases and J 4 bases, leaving 17 bases between the germline ends. The CDR3 loop is CASSPPGTWTYGYTF. The CDR3 bases are TGTGCCAGCAGCCCGCCGGGAACGTGGACCTATGGCTACACCTTC.

The rearrangement joins TRBV2 to TRBJ1-2; D may be TRBD1 (5 bases). CDR3 length: 14 residues. The V end was cut by 3 bases, the J end by 3 bases, with 11 bases between. Germline CDR1 and CDR2: SNHLY and FYNNEI. In DNA, the CDR3 is TGTGCCAGCAGTGACATTACAGGAGACTATGGCTACACCTTC. Translating gives CASSDITGDYGYTF.

The chain combines TRBV27 with TRBJ1-5, with D possibly matching TRBD1 (6 bases). CDR1 is MNHEY, CDR2 SMNVEV, per germline (reference sequence). The CDR3 is 15 residues long. Trimming stripped 5 bases from V and 4 bases from J, with 15 bases between. The DNA for the CDR3 is TGTGCCAGCAGTCTGACAGGTCCCGAAAATCAGCCCCAGCATTTT. Translation gives CASSLTGPENQPQHF.

The rearrangement joins TRBV7-3 to TRBJ2-1; TRBD2 might be the D (7 bases). Trimming cost V 5 bases and J 4 bases, with 21 bases left between them. CDR1 SGHTA and CDR2 FQGTGA come from the germline V gene. The CDR3 is 17 amino acids. DNA for the CDR3: TGTGCCAGCAGCCCAGGGCGAGGTGCGGGGGCATACAATGAGCAGTTCTTC. Encoded protein: CASSPGRGAGAYNEQFF.

The chain joins TRBV18 to TRBJ2-1; D uncertain. CDR3 size: 15 residues. V was pared by 3 bases and J by 0 bases, with 9 bases between. CDR1 KGHSH and CDR2 LQKENI come from the germline V gene. The CDR3 nucleotides read TGTGCCAGCTCACCGTCACAGAGCTCCTACAATGAGCAGTTCTTC. It translates to CASSPSQSSYNEQFF.

J is TRBJ2-5 and V is TRBV9; 7 nucleotides agree with TRBD1. CDR3 length equals 17 residues. Germline-derived CDR1 and CDR2 are SGDLS and YYNGEE. V was pared by 3 bases and J by 2 bases, with 13 bases of the junction left unmatched. CDR3 sequence: CASSADAQGWFQETQYF. The CDR3 DNA reads as TGTGCCAGCAGCGCCGACGCACAGGGGTGGTTTCAAGAGACCCAGTACTTC. Looking up the rest from reference TRBV9 and TRBJ2-5 gives the full variable domain: DSGVTQTPKHLITATGQRVTLRCSPRSGDLSVYWYQQSLDQGLQFLIQYYNGEERAKGNILERFSAQQFPDLHSELNLSSLELGDSALYFCASSADAQGWFQETQYFGPGTRLLVL.

The chain has TRBV7-6 and TRBJ2-1, with TRBD2 matching 13 bases. The J segment lost 7 bases and the V segment lost 2 bases, leaving 5 bases of the junction unmatched. Germline V gene lookup returns CDR1 SGHVS and CDR2 FNYEAQ. The CDR3 has 16 amino acids. CDR3 amino acids: CASSLHGTSGANEQFF. The CDR3 DNA follows: TGTGCCAGCAGCTTACATGGGACTAGCGGGGCAAATGAGCAGTTCTTC.

The CDR3 here is CASSLFRTGYNSPLHF. Here the CDR3 DNA reads TGTGCCAGCAGTTTATTCCGAACCGGCTATAATTCACCCCTCCACTTT. V is TRBV27 and J is TRBJ1-6; D remains ambiguous. The CDR3 runs to 16 residues. Germline lookup yields CDR1 MNHEY and CDR2 SMNVEV (reference sequence). The V gene lost 1 base and the J gene lost 3 bases, with 10 bases spanning the gap.

J is TRBJ2-3 and V is TRBV6-1; 8 bases are shared with TRBD2. The CDR3 is 13 residues long. Trimming at V came to 6 bases and at J to 11 bases, leaving 10 bases not matched to a gene. Germline V gene sequence: CDR1 MNHNS, CDR2 SASEGT. The CDR3 reads CASSTTPGGEQYF. The CDR3 nucleotides are TGTGCCAGCAGCACAACTCCCGGGGGGGAGCAGTATTTT.